The next 32 T cell receptor beta chains were all read from a single sample in a study of blood T cell repertoires in COVID-19 (dated by TCRdb to 2020 to 2022). The library was made by the immunoSEQ multiplex PCR assay. TCRdb's version of the immuneACCESS table is confined to in-frame rearrangements and falls short of the full clone set. An unresolved V gene accounts for under half of the shortfall where checked; the remainder is of unknown origin. In this sample the table shows about 170,000 clones, around 84% of which occur a single time. Approximately 15% of the sample rests with the top ten. The sample taken for sequencing was peripheral blood. The source is a woman in her seventies with COVID-19, enrolled during active disease.

The chain combines TRBV9 with TRBJ2-6; D uncertain. The V and J ends lost 1 base and 1 base respectively, with 6 bases between them. The CDR3 contains 15 residues. Germline V gene sequence: CDR1 SGDLS, CDR2 YYNGEE. The CDR3 bases are TGTGCCAGCAGCGTAACAGTTTCTGGGGCCAACGTCCTGACTTTC. Translation gives CASSVTVSGANVLTF.

The genes are TRBV28 and TRBJ1-1; D is perhaps TRBD1 (5 bases). The germline CDR1 and CDR2 sequences are MDHEN and SYDVKM. The CDR3 sequence is 12 residues long. The germline V and J ends were trimmed by 3 bases and 7 bases, with 9 bases remaining between them. The CDR3 DNA reads as TGTGCCAGCAGTTTCATAGGGGTTGAAGCTTTCTTT. Encoded protein: CASSFIGVEAFF. Full variable domain (missing parts from reference TRBV28 and TRBJ1-1): DVKVTQSSRYLVKRTGEKVFLECVQDMDHENMFWYRQDPGLGLRLIYFSYDVKMKEKGDIPEGYSVSREKKERFSLILESASTNQTSMYLCASSFIGVEAFFGQGTRLTVV.

This clone was observed a handful of times. The chain has TRBV30 and TRBJ1-1; TRBD1 is a possible D gene (6 bases). Germline V gene sequence: CDR1 GTSNPN, CDR2 SVGIG (reference sequence). V lost 5 bases and J 1 base, leaving 8 bases between the germline ends. The CDR3 runs to 12 residues. CDR3 amino acids: CAWVGGNTEAFF. In DNA, the CDR3 is TGTGCCTGGGTAGGGGGGAACACTGAAGCTTTCTTT.

This rearrangement joins TRBV6-5 to TRBJ2-1; the match to TRBD2 covers 7 bases. V was clipped by 0 bases and J by 5 bases; unmatched bases: 4. The CDR3 covers 15 residues. The germline gives CDR1 MNHEY, CDR2 SVGAGI. CDR3 in DNA: TGTGCCAGCAGTTACTCGAGAGGGAGGGACAATGAGCAGTTCTTC. This encodes CASSYSRGRDNEQFF.

Here the CDR3 reads CASSYVIGGPYTGELFF. The CDR3 bases are TGTGCCAGCAGTTATGTAATAGGCGGGCCCTACACCGGGGAGCTGTTTTTT. This chain connects TRBV6-2 or TRBV6-3 to TRBJ2-2; perhaps TRBD2 as D (5 bases). V lost 3 bases and J 3 bases, leaving 17 bases between the germline ends. This CDR3 has 17 amino acids. The germline CDR1 and CDR2 sequences are MNHEY and SVGEGT.

This chain joins TRBV28 and TRBJ1-2; TRBD1 agrees at 8 bases. Germline CDR1 is MDHEN and CDR2 is SYDVKM. V lost 5 bases to trimming and J lost 4 bases; unmatched junction nucleotides: 3. The CDR3 covers 13 residues. CDR3 DNA: TGTGCCAGCAGTCTCGACAGGGGCTATGGCTACACCTTC. Amino acids: CASSLDRGYGYTF.

The chain couples TRBV6-2 or TRBV6-3 to TRBJ2-2, with 7 bases identical to TRBD1. The CDR3 is 15 residues long. Germline trimming cut 2 bases from V and 0 bases from J; bases unmatched to any gene: 0. Germline V gene lookup returns CDR1 MNHEY and CDR2 SVGEGT. CDR3 loop: CASSYGTANTGELFF. The CDR3 nucleotides read TGTGCCAGCAGTTACGGGACAGCGAACACCGGGGAGCTGTTTTTT.

The chain combines TRBV19 with TRBJ1-5, with D possibly being TRBD1 (5 bases). V lost 1 base and J 9 bases, leaving 13 bases between the germline ends. This CDR3 has 14 amino acids. CDR1 is LNHDA, CDR2 SQIVND, per germline (reference sequence). In DNA form, the CDR3 reads TGTGCCAGTAGTATAGTGGGGCAAGGGGCGCCCCAGCATTTT. It is translated as CASSIVGQGAPQHF.

The rearrangement links TRBV11-3 to TRBJ2-1; a weak D match, TRBD1 (6 bases). The CDR3 length is 14 residues. Germline V CDR1 and CDR2: SGHNT, YENEEA. Trimming cost V 3 bases and J 7 bases, with 13 bases left between them. The CDR3 sequence: CASSLGQSTNEQFF. CDR3 DNA sequence: TGTGCCAGCAGCTTGGGACAATCTACAAATGAGCAGTTCTTC.

The chain carries TRBV12-3 or TRBV12-4 and TRBJ1-2; TRBD1 aligns across 8 bases. CDR3 length: 13 amino acids. The V gene end was trimmed by 7 bases and the J gene end by 5 bases; junction bases not matched to a gene: 6. The CDR3 nucleotides are TGTGCCAGCACCTTGACAGGGGAGTATGGCTACACCTTC. Translated, it gives CASTLTGEYGYTF.

This clone was observed a few times. V and J are TRBV20-1 and TRBJ1-6; D is perhaps TRBD1 (5 bases). Trimming cost V 3 bases and J 10 bases, with 16 bases left between them. Germline values: CDR1 DFQATT, CDR2 SNEGSKA (reference sequence). The CDR3 is made up of 14 amino acids. Here the CDR3 reads CSASAYGRVSPLHF. In DNA, the CDR3 is TGCAGTGCTAGTGCGTACGGCAGGGTGTCACCCCTCCACTTT.

V gene TRBV5-8 combines with J gene TRBJ2-5, with no clear D. Germline CDR1 is SGHTS and CDR2 is YDEGEE. V lost 3 bases and J 3 bases, leaving 15 bases between the germline ends. The CDR3 runs to 15 residues. CDR3 nucleotides: TGTGCCAGCAGCTCCTCAGGCAGGAAAAAAGAGACCCAGTACTTC. Translation: CASSSSGRKKETQYF.

The genes are TRBV3-1 (or the pseudogene TRBV3-2) and TRBJ1-2, with D unclear. Trimming took 1 base from V and 5 from J, leaving 5 bases between them. This CDR3 has 12 residues. The germline CDR1 and CDR2 sequences are LGHDT and YNNKEL (reference sequence). CDR3 nucleotide sequence: TGTGCCAGCAGCCAAGCGGAGTATGGCTACACCTTC. Amino acids: CASSQAEYGYTF.

The chain couples TRBV6-5 to TRBJ2-7; TRBD1 might be the D (6 bases). CDR1 MNHEY and CDR2 SVGAGI come from the germline V gene. The CDR3 sequence is 13 residues long. The V gene lost 5 bases and the J gene lost 4 bases, with 12 bases spanning the gap. CDR3 protein: CASSMTGRYEQYF. The CDR3 DNA follows: TGTGCCAGCAGTATGACAGGTCGTTACGAGCAGTACTTC.

The chain recombines TRBV24-1 with TRBJ1-1; TRBD1 aligns across 8 bases. The germline V gene has CDR1 KGHDR and CDR2 SFDVKD. The CDR3 is 12 amino acids. With 5 bases clipped from V and 10 bases from J, the junction kept 5 bases outside the gene matches. CDR3 DNA: TGTGCCACCAGTGGTGAAACAGGGGGAGCTTTCTTT. It yields the protein CATSGETGGAFF.

V gene TRBV5-1 combines with J gene TRBJ1-2, with no clear D. Trimming took off 4 bases at V and 0 bases at J, with 10 bases between the two ends. The CDR3 is 14 amino acids. Looked up from germline, CDR1 is SGHRS and CDR2 is YFSETQ. The CDR3 DNA is TGCGCCAGCAGCCTGTCGCCGGCTAACTATGGCTACACCTTC. Its protein is CASSLSPANYGYTF. The entire variable domain, with the rest obtained from reference TRBV5-1 and TRBJ1-2, is as follows: KAGVTQTPRYLIKTRGQQVTLSCSPISGHRSVSWYQQTPGQGLQFLFEYFSETQRNKGNFPGRFSGRQFSNSRSEMNVSTLELGDSALYLCASSLSPANYGYTFGSGTRLTVV.

The sample holds one count of this clone. The rearrangement links TRBV13 to TRBJ2-7; possible D gene TRBD1, 6 bases. The V gene lost 5 bases and the J gene lost 7 bases, with 21 bases spanning the gap. The CDR3 sequence is 15 residues long. The germline V gene encodes CDR1 PRHDT and CDR2 FYEKMQ (reference sequence). The CDR3 DNA is TGTGCCAGCAGCCTAAACAGGGAGCGGAAAAAGGAGCAGTACTTC. Translation: CASSLNRERKKEQYF. The full variable domain, rest sourced from reference TRBV13 and TRBJ2-7, is AAGVIQSPRHLIKEKRETATLKCYPIPRHDTVYWYQQGPGQDPQFLISFYEKMQSDKGSIPDRFSAQQFSDYHSELNMSSLELGDSALYFCASSLNRERKKEQYFGPGTRLTVT.

This chain links TRBV18 with TRBJ1-1, with 8 bases fitting TRBD1. Germline V gives CDR1 KGHSH, CDR2 LQKENI. Trimming took 3 bases from V and 0 from J; bases not matched to a gene: 3. This CDR3 comprises 15 residues. Here the CDR3 DNA reads TGTGCCAGCTCACCGACCAGGGGGCTGAACACTGAAGCTTTCTTT. Its protein product is CASSPTRGLNTEAFF.

Concerning this clone itself: Other DNA sequences in this sample translate to the same CDR3. V usage is TRBV6-5 and J usage is TRBJ2-6; the D is unclear. Germline lookup yields CDR1 MNHEY and CDR2 SVGAGI. Trimming took off 6 bases at V and 1 base at J, with 4 bases between the two ends. This CDR3 spans 13 amino acids. CDR3 residues: CASRRSGANVLTF. CDR3 DNA sequence: TGTGCCAGCAGACGGTCTGGGGCCAACGTCCTGACTTTC.

This rearrangement joins TRBV7-8 to TRBJ1-6, with D uncertain. V lost 0 bases and J 8 bases, leaving 5 bases between the germline ends. Per the germline V gene, CDR1 is SGHVS and CDR2 is FQNEAQ. CDR3 length: 13 amino acids. DNA for the CDR3: TGTGCCAGCAGCTTAGCTCGGGATTCACCCCTCCACTTT. Translated: CASSLARDSPLHF.

This chain joins TRBV19 and TRBJ1-5; D ambiguous. This CDR3 contains 12 residues. V gave up 7 bases and J gave up 4 bases, with 8 bases separating them. From germline, CDR1 is LNHDA and CDR2 SQIVND (reference sequence). DNA for the CDR3: TGTGCCAGTAACCGGGTGAATCAGCCCCAGCATTTT. Its translation: CASNRVNQPQHF. The variable domain in full, completed from reference TRBV19 and TRBJ1-5, reads DGGITQSPKYLFRKEGQNVTLSCEQNLNHDAMYWYRQDPGQGLRLIYYSQIVNDFQKGDIAEGYSVSREKKESFPLTVTSAQKNPTAFYLCASNRVNQPQHFGDGTRLSIL.

The rearrangement uses TRBV28 and TRBJ1-2, with 8 bases matching TRBD1. CDR1 is MDHEN, CDR2 SYDVKM, per germline. V dropped 6 bases and J dropped 2; count of bases not matched to a gene: 14. This CDR3 comprises 17 residues. The CDR3 DNA reads as TGTGCCAGCAGCCTCAGAGGACAGGGCCTGAAAAACTATGGCTACACCTTC. This sequence encodes CASSLRGQGLKNYGYTF.

This sequence joins TRBV28 and TRBJ2-3, with D possibly matching TRBD2 (5 bases). The V gene's germline CDR1 is MDHEN and CDR2 SYDVKM. The CDR3 has 15 residues. The V and J ends lost 7 bases and 4 bases respectively, with 18 bases between them. CDR3 residues: CASILSAPGADTQYF. The CDR3 DNA reads TGTGCCAGCATCCTTAGCGCGCCTGGGGCAGATACGCAGTATTTT.

This clone has only a few counts. The genes are TRBV3-1 (or the pseudogene TRBV3-2) and TRBJ2-5, with 10 nucleotides matching TRBD2. This CDR3 has 16 residues. The germline gives CDR1 LGHDT, CDR2 YNNKEL (reference sequence). The junction had 9 bases not matched to a gene; V was cut back by 4 bases and J by 4 bases. CDR3: CASSPGYSGRGETQYF. CDR3 coding DNA: TGTGCCAGCAGCCCAGGGTACAGCGGGAGGGGAGAGACCCAGTACTTC.

The V and J genes are TRBV30 and TRBJ1-5; no reliable D call. Germline V gene lookup returns CDR1 GTSNPN and CDR2 SVGIG (reference sequence). CDR3 length: 13 residues. The V end lost 2 bases, the J end lost 4 bases, and 9 bases lay between the germline ends. CDR3 amino acids: CAWSQSLNQPQHF. The DNA of the CDR3 is TGTGCCTGGAGTCAATCCCTAAATCAGCCCCAGCATTTT.

The chain uses TRBV29-1 and TRBJ2-6; D uncertain. The CDR3 covers 13 residues. Germline CDR1 SQVTM, CDR2 ANQGSEA. V was clipped by 5 bases and J by 0 bases, with 5 bases between them. The CDR3 protein is CSVTDSGANVLTF. The CDR3 DNA is TGCAGCGTTACAGACTCTGGGGCCAACGTCCTGACTTTC.

The chain employs TRBV18 and TRBJ1-2, with TRBD1 matching over 7 bases. CDR3 length: 16 residues. Germline lookup yields CDR1 KGHSH and CDR2 LQKENI. V trimming: 1 base; J trimming: 6 bases; junction bases outside the gene matches: 11. CDR3 amino acids: CASSPRAGGISDGYTF. The CDR3 coding sequence is TGTGCCAGCTCACCACGAGCAGGGGGAATTTCGGATGGCTACACCTTC.

The chain carries TRBV6-5 and TRBJ1-1; possible D gene TRBD1, 6 bases. Trimming shortened V by 2 bases and J by 1 base, and 11 bases separated the two germline ends. This CDR3 has 15 amino acids. The germline gives CDR1 MNHEY, CDR2 SVGAGI. The CDR3 sequence: CASSYGGARNTEAFF. CDR3 in DNA: TGTGCCAGCAGTTACGGGGGGGCGAGGAACACTGAAGCTTTCTTT.

Only a few counts were recorded for this clone. The chain is built from TRBV7-9 and TRBJ2-6, with 7 positions matching TRBD1. This CDR3 spans 19 amino acids. The J segment lost 0 bases and the V segment lost 8 bases, leaving 16 bases of the junction unmatched. In germline, CDR1 is SEHNR, CDR2 FQNEAQ (reference sequence). Written as DNA, the CDR3 is TGTGCCAGCGGCCGATCGACAGGGTCCGTCTACTCTGGGGCCAACGTCCTGACTTTC. Residues: CASGRSTGSVYSGANVLTF.

The chain employs TRBV10-3 and TRBJ1-5; 12 positions agree with TRBD1. This CDR3 has 14 residues. The J segment lost 7 bases and the V segment lost 5 bases, leaving 3 bases of the junction unmatched. CDR1 is ENHRY and CDR2 is SYGVKD in the germline V gene. CDR3 DNA sequence: TGTGCCATCAGTTCCGGGACAGGGGGCCAGCCCCAGCATTTT. It encodes CAISSGTGGQPQHF.

The rearrangement links TRBV28 to TRBJ2-1; 9 nucleotides match TRBD1. Germline V gene data show CDR1 as MDHEN and CDR2 as SYDVKM. The trim removed 6 bases at V and 7 bases at J, leaving 7 bases unmatched. This CDR3 is built from 14 residues. The CDR3 DNA reads TGTGCCAGCAGACCGGGACAGGGCGGAAATGAGCAGTTCTTC. This gives the protein CASRPGQGGNEQFF. Full variable domain (remainder filled in from reference TRBV28 and TRBJ2-1): DVKVTQSSRYLVKRTGEKVFLECVQDMDHENMFWYRQDPGLGLRLIYFSYDVKMKEKGDIPEGYSVSREKKERFSLILESASTNQTSMYLCASRPGQGGNEQFFGPGTRLTVL.

Here the CDR3 reads CSAEQGEKLFF. The CDR3 DNA reads as TGCAGTGCGGAGCAGGGAGAAAAACTGTTTTTT. This chain uses TRBV20-1 with TRBJ1-4; D is perhaps TRBD1 (5 bases). Per the germline V gene, CDR1 is DFQATT and CDR2 is SNEGSKA (reference sequence). Trimming removed 6 bases from V and 8 bases from J, with 10 bases in between. The CDR3 length is 11 residues.